This TCR beta chain was profiled in a study of control samples from healthy donors and cancer patients. The J segment lost 6 bases and the V segment lost 7 bases, leaving 9 bases of the junction unmatched. This CDR3 comprises 14 residues. Germline CDR1 reads SNHLY; CDR2 reads FYNNEI. The method was immunoSEQ multiplex PCR; TCRdb's version includes in-frame clones alone and lacks a portion of them. The sample lists some 120,000 clones; around 86% were seen once. Source material: blood. The clonotype comes from a man in his forties or fifties in good health. The J gene is TRBJ2-1, the V gene TRBV2; TRBD1 matches at 7 bases. DNA for the CDR3: TGTGCCAGCACCACGGACAGGTCGATCAATGAGCAGTTCTTC. Its protein is CASTTDRSINEQFF.